This T cell receptor beta chain was documented in a study of OX40 agonist ivuxolimab in advanced cancers. For the study in its entirety: Ivuxolimab, which targeted the costimulatory receptor OX40 (CD134), was an agonistic, fully human IgG2 monoclonal antibody. The paper reports the monotherapy dose-escalation portion (N of about 50 patients) of the phase I ivuxolimab trial. Of the approximately 50 dose-escalation patients, hepatocellular carcinoma was present in about 19, melanoma in approximately 15, renal cell carcinoma in 9 and head and neck cancer in 9. Partial responses were achieved by three dose-escalation patients, of whom one had hepatocellular carcinoma and two had cutaneous melanoma. Peripheral TCRbeta sequencing aimed to test whether ivuxolimab altered TCR sequence diversity and caused clonal T-cell expansion. Intravenous ivuxolimab was administered to patients every 2 weeks at six dose levels: 0.01, 0.1, 0.3, 1.5, 3 and 10 mg/kg. A male proportion of 75% to 85% and a mean age of roughly 55 years, ranging from about 20 to 80, were recorded for the dose-escalation cohort. Prior anti-PD-1, anti-PD-L1 or anti-CTLA-4 therapy was permitted, and checkpoint inhibitors had been received by roughly two fifths of dose-escalation patients. Results the study describes overall, beyond this receptor: At doses of 0.1 to 3.0 mg/kg, clonal expansion of both CD4+ and CD8+ blood T cells was observed from baseline to week 6. Low levels of normalized T-cell clonal expansion were also shown by some nonresponding patients. In partial responders in the 0.1-3.0 mg/kg groups, normalized peripheral clonal expansion was found to be among the lowest, especially among CD8+ T cells. After ivuxolimab, CD8+ T cells had more expanded clones than CD4+ T cells on average. Antigen specificity was not determined for the clonally expanded peripheral T cells.

V loses 1 base at its end and J loses 1 base; junction bases beyond the gene matches: 3. The germline V gene (reference sequence) provides CDR1 GTSNPN and CDR2 SVGIG. Including the terminal cysteine and phenylalanine, the CDR3 comprises 15 residues. Just CDR3 DNA is preserved here, 45 bases in frame from base 1. The trial excluded patients who had a history of autoimmune disease or who were on systemic immunosuppression. Peripheral blood for TCR sequencing was collected from all dose cohorts at baseline, on cycle 4 day 1, and on cycle 7 day 1. Samples were obtained from an open-label, multicenter, first-in-human phase I dose-escalation trial of ivuxolimab. Adults with locally advanced or metastatic melanoma, renal cell, hepatocellular, or head and neck squamous cell carcinoma were enrolled in the trial. CD4+ and CD8+ T cells were sorted separately from peripheral blood before TCR sequencing. This clone was seen just once. What this receptor recognizes is not known. No base qualities exist here, and no much larger clone lies one base off it.

To sequence the TCRbeta CDR3 region, genomic DNA was isolated from the sorted cells. TCRbeta CDR3 regions were sequenced using the immunoSEQ Assay. In TCRdb, the immuneACCESS table is reduced to in-frame sequences with V and J assigned. These tables do not hold every clone; where another copy was compared, an unresolved V gene accounts for under half, and the others remain unexplained. A total of approximately 99,000 clones appear in this sample, roughly 90% of them only once. Together, the top ten hold roughly 0.61% of the sample. The rearranged chain carries TRBV30 and TRBJ2-7; 11 of the junction bases match TRBD1. The specimen comprised CD4+ or CD8+ T cells sorted from blood, sampled in a trial of the OX40 agonist ivuxolimab. The source is an adult with an advanced solid tumor such as melanoma, head and neck, liver or kidney cancer. The nucleotide sequence is TGTGCCTGGAGTGGACGGGACAGGGGGTCCTACGAGCAGTACTTC. This sequence encodes CAWSGRDRGSYEQYF.